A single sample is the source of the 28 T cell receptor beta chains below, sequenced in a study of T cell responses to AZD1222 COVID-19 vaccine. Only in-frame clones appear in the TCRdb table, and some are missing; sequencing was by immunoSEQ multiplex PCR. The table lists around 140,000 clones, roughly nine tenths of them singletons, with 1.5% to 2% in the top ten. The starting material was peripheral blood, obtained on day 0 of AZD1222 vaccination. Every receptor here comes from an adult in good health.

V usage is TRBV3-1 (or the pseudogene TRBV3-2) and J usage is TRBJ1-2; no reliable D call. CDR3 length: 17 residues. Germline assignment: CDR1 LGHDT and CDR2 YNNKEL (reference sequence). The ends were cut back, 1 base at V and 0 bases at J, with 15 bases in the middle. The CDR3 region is CASSQVAVGRPNYGYTF. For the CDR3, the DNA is TGTGCCAGCAGCCAAGTAGCGGTGGGCAGGCCTAACTATGGCTACACCTTC.

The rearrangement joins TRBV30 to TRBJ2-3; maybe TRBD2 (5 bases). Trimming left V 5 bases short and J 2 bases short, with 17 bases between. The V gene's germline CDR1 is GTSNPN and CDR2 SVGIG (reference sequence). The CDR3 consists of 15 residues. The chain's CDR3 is CAWGRGSGVTDTQYF. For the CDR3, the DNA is TGTGCCTGGGGCCGCGGCAGCGGTGTCACAGATACGCAGTATTTT.

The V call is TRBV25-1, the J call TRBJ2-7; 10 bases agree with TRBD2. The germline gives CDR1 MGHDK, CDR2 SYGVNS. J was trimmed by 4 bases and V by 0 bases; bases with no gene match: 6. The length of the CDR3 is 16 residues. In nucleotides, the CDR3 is TGTGCCAGCAGTGAATACATGGGACTAGCGATTTACGAGCAGTACTTC. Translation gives CASSEYMGLAIYEQYF.

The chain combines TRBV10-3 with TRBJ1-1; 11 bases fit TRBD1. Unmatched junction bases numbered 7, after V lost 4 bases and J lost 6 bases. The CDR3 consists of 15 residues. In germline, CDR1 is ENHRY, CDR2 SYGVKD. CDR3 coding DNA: TGTGCCATCAGTGGGACAGGGGGCGGGGAGGCTGAAGCTTTCTTT. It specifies CAISGTGGGEAEAFF.

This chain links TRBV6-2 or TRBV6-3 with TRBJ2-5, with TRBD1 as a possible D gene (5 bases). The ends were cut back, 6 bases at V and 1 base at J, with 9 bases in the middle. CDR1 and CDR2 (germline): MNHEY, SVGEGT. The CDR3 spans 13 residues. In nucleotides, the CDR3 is TGTGCCAGCAGCGAACAGGCCCAAGAGACCCAGTACTTC. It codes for CASSEQAQETQYF.

CDR3 protein: CASSYGGATGELFF. The CDR3 DNA sequence: TGTGCCAGCAGTTACGGGGGGGCCACCGGGGAGCTGTTTTTT. This chain joins TRBV6-2 or TRBV6-3 and TRBJ2-2; a weak D match, TRBD2 (7 bases). Trimming took off 2 bases at V and 4 bases at J, with 8 bases between the two ends. Germline loops: CDR1 MNHEY, CDR2 SVGEGT. The CDR3 length is 14 residues.

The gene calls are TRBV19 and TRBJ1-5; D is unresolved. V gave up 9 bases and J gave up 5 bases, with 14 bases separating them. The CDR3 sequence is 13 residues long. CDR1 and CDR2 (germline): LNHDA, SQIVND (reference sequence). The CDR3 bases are TGTGCCAGCAAGGCGCAGGTACATCAGCCCCAGCATTTT. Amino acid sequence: CASKAQVHQPQHF.

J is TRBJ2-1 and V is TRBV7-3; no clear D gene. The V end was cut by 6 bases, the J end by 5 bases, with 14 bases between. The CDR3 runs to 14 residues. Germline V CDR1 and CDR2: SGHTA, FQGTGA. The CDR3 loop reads CASSVQGRNNEQFF. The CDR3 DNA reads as TGTGCCAGCAGTGTCCAAGGTCGAAACAATGAGCAGTTCTTC.

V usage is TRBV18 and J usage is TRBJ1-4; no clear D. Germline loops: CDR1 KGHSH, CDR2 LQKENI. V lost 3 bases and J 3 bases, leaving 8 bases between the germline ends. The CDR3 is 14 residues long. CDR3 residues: CASSPGIANEKLFF. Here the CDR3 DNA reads TGTGCCAGCTCACCTGGTATCGCTAATGAAAAACTGTTTTTT.

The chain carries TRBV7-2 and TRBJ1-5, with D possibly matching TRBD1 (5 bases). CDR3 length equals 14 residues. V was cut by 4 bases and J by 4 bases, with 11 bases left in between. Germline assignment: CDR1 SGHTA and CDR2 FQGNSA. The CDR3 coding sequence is TGTGCCAGCAGCTCCTGGGACGGGAATCAGCCCCAGCATTTT. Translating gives CASSSWDGNQPQHF. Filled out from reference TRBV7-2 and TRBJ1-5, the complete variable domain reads GAGVSQSPSNKVTEKGKDVELRCDPISGHTALYWYRQSLGQGLEFLIYFQGNSAPDKSGLPSDRFSAERTGGSVSTLTIQRTQQEDSAVYLCASSSWDGNQPQHFGDGTRLSIL.

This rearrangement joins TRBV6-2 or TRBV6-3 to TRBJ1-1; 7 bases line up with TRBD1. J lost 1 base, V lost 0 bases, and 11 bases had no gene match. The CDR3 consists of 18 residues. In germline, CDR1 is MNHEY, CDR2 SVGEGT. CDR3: CASSYSYYRDSENTEAFF. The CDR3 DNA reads TGTGCCAGCAGTTACTCTTACTACCGGGACAGTGAGAACACTGAAGCTTTCTTT.

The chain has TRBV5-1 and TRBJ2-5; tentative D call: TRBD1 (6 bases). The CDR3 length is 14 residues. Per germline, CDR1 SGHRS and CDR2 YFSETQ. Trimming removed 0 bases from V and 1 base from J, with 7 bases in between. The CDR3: CASSLGQAQETQYF. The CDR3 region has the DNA TGCGCCAGCAGCTTGGGACAGGCCCAAGAGACCCAGTACTTC.

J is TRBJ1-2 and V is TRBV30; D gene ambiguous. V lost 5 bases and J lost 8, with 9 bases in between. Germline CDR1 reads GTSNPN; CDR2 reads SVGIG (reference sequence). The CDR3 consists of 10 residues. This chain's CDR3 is CAWERWGYTF. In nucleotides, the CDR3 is TGTGCCTGGGAACGGTGGGGCTACACCTTC.

CDR3 amino acids: CASSQGLAGVKDEQFF. In nucleotides, the CDR3 is TGTGCCAGCAGCCAGGGACTAGCGGGAGTAAAGGATGAGCAGTTCTTC. This chain links TRBV3-1 (or the pseudogene TRBV3-2) with TRBJ2-1, with 14 nucleotides matching TRBD2. The CDR3 loop spans 16 amino acids. The ends lost 3 bases at V and 8 bases at J; junction bases unmatched: 6. CDR1 is LGHDT, CDR2 YNNKEL, per germline (reference sequence).

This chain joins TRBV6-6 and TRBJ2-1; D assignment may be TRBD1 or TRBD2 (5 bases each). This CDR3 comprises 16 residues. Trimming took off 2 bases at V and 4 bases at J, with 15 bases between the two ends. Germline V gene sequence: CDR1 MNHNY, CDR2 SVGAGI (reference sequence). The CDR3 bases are TGTGCCAGCAGTTACCTGACGGGGCCCCCTTACAATGAGCAGTTCTTC. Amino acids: CASSYLTGPPYNEQFF.

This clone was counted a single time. The CDR3 loop is CSVGDSSYGYTF. The CDR3 nucleotides are TGCAGCGTTGGTGACAGCTCCTATGGCTACACCTTC. The V call is TRBV29-1, the J call TRBJ1-2, with D tentatively TRBD1 (5 bases). Germline CDR1 is SQVTM and CDR2 is ANQGSEA. The CDR3 consists of 12 residues. Trimming stripped 4 bases from V and 4 bases from J, with 10 bases between.

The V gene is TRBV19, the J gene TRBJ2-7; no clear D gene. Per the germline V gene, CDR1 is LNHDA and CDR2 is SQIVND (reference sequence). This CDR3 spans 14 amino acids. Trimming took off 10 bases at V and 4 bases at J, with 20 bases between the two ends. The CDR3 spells CATAASGRSYEQYF. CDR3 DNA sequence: TGTGCCACCGCGGCGAGTGGCAGGAGTTACGAGCAGTACTTC.

The CDR3 nucleotides are TGTGCCAGCAGCGTAGAGAAAGGGGCAGGTGAAAAACTGTTTTTT. Translating gives CASSVEKGAGEKLFF. The chain couples TRBV9 to TRBJ1-4, with D maybe TRBD1 (5 bases). CDR1 and CDR2 from the germline V gene are SGDLS and YYNGEE. The CDR3 covers 15 residues. V was pared by 0 bases and J by 7 bases, with 13 bases between.

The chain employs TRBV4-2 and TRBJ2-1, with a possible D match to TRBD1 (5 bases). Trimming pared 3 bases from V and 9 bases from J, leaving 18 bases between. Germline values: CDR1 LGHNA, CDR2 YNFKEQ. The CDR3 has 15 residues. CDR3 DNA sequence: TGTGCCAGCAGCCAGGAGACTTTCAGGGTTACTGAGCAGTTCTTC. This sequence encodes CASSQETFRVTEQFF.

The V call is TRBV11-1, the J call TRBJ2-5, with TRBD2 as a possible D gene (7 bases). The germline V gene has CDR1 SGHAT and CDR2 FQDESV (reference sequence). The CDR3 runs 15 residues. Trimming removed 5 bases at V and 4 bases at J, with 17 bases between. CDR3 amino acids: CASSPYLGGAETQYF. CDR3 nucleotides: TGTGCCAGCAGCCCCTATTTGGGGGGGGCAGAGACCCAGTACTTC.

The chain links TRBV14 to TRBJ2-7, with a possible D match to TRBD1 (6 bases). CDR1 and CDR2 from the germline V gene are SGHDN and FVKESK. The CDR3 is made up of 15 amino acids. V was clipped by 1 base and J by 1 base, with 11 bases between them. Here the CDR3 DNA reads TGTGCCAGCAGCCAAGGGACAGCACTTTCCTACGAGCAGTACTTC. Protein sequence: CASSQGTALSYEQYF. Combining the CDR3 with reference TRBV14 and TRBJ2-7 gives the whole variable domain EAGVTQFPSHSVIEKGQTVTLRCDPISGHDNLYWYRRVMGKEIKFLLHFVKESKQDESGMPNNRFLAERTGGTYSTLKVQPAELEDSGVYFCASSQGTALSYEQYFGPGTRLTVT.

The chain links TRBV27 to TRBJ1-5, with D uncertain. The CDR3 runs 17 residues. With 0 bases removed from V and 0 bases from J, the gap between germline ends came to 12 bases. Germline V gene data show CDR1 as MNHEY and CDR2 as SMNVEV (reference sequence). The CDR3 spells CASSLSVRTDSNQPQHF. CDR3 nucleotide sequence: TGTGCCAGCAGTTTATCGGTTCGGACGGATAGCAATCAGCCCCAGCATTTT.

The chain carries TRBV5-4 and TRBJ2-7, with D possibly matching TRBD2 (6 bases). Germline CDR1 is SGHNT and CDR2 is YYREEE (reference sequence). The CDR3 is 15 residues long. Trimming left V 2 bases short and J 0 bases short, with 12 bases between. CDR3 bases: TGTGCCAGCAGCTTCGGGGTAGCGGTCTCCTACGAGCAGTACTTC. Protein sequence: CASSFGVAVSYEQYF.

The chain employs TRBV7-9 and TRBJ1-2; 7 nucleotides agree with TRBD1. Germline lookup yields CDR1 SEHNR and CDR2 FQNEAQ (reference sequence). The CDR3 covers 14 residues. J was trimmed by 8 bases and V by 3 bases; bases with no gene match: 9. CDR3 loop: CASSFPLTGHGYTF. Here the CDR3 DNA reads TGTGCCAGCAGCTTCCCCCTGACAGGGCACGGCTACACCTTC.

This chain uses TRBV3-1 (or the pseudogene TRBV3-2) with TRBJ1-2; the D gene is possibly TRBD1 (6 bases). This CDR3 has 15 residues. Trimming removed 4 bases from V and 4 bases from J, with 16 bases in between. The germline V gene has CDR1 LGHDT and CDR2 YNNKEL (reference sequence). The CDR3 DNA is TGTGCCAGCAGCCCAGCACGGGGGCCCATCTATGGCTACACCTTC. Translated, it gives CASSPARGPIYGYTF.

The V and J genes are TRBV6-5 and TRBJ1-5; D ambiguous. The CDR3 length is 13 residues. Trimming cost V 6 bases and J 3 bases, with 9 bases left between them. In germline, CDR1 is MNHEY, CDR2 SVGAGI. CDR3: CASRDGPNQPQHF. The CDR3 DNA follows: TGTGCCAGCAGGGACGGACCCAATCAGCCCCAGCATTTT.

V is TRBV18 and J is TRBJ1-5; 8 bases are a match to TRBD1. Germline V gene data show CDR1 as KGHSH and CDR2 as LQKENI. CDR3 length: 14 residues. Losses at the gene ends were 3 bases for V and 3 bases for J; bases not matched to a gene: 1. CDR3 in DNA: TGTGCCAGCTCACCGGGACAGGACAATCAGCCCCAGCATTTT. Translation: CASSPGQDNQPQHF.

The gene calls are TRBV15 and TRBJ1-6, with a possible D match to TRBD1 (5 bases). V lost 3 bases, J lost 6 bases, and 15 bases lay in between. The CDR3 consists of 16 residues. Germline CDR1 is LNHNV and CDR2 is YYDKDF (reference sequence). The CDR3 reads CATSRDPGGTNSPLHF. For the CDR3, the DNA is TGTGCCACCAGCAGGGATCCAGGTGGGACTAATTCACCCCTCCACTTT.